These 15 T cell receptor beta chains were sequenced from one sample in a study of blood T cell repertoires in COVID-19. TCRdb's table, derived via immunoSEQ multiplex PCR, lists solely in-frame clones and lacks some. The sample includes roughly 210,000 clones, roughly 87% of them seen just once. The material sequenced was PBMCs or T cells enriched from blood (not recorded which). The receptor set was obtained from a man under 40 in a cohort exposed to, infected with or recovered from COVID-19 (not recorded which).

The chain employs TRBV10-3 and TRBJ1-1; D unresolved. This CDR3 is built from 14 residues. Germline-derived CDR1 and CDR2 are ENHRY and SYGVKD. Trimming removed 0 bases from V and 0 bases from J, with 5 bases in between. This chain's CDR3 is CAISESNLNTEAFF. In DNA form, the CDR3 reads TGTGCCATCAGTGAGTCGAACTTGAACACTGAAGCTTTCTTT.

This clone was seen once. The chain uses TRBV4-1 and TRBJ2-3; a weak D match, TRBD1 (6 bases). V was clipped by 2 bases and J by 2 bases, with 11 bases between them. The CDR3 spans 15 residues. Germline values: CDR1 MGHRA, CDR2 YSYEKL. CDR3 nucleotides: TGCGCCAGCAGCCAAACAGGGTTCTTCACAGATACGCAGTATTTT. It is translated as CASSQTGFFTDTQYF.

This chain connects TRBV28 to TRBJ1-2, with D perhaps TRBD1 (5 bases). Trimming removed 3 bases from V and 2 bases from J, with 13 bases in between. From germline, CDR1 is MDHEN and CDR2 SYDVKM. The CDR3 is 15 residues long. Here the CDR3 DNA reads TGTGCCAGCAGTTTCGGGCCCGGGGGGAACTATGGCTACACCTTC. Protein: CASSFGPGGNYGYTF.

This clone was found once. This chain uses TRBV7-3 with TRBJ2-1; 15 bases fit TRBD2. Germline CDR1 is SGHTA and CDR2 is FQGTGA. V lost 3 bases and J lost 3; bases outside the gene matches: 6. This CDR3 has 18 amino acids. For the CDR3, the DNA is TGTGCCAGCAGCTTCACCGGGACTAGCGGGAGGAACTACAATGAGCAGTTCTTC. Its translation: CASSFTGTSGRNYNEQFF. Combining the CDR3 with reference TRBV7-3 and TRBJ2-1 gives the whole variable domain GAGVSQTPSNKVTEKGKYVELRCDPISGHTALYWYRQSLGQGPEFLIYFQGTGAADDSGLPNDRFFAVRPEGSVSTLKIQRTERGDSAVYLCASSFTGTSGRNYNEQFFGPGTRLTVL.

The gene calls are TRBV11-2 and TRBJ2-1; TRBD2 matches at 10 bases. The CDR3 runs to 13 residues. With 6 bases clipped from V and 6 bases from J, the junction kept 2 bases outside the gene matches. Germline V gives CDR1 SGHAT, CDR2 FQNNGV. CDR3 protein: CASSWTSGNEQFF. The CDR3, as DNA: TGTGCCAGCAGTTGGACTAGCGGCAATGAGCAGTTCTTC.

On this clone itself: The same CDR3 arises from other DNA sequences in this sample as well. The chain is built from TRBV28 and TRBJ2-7, with D possibly being TRBD1 (6 bases). CDR3 length: 13 amino acids. With 6 bases removed from V and 0 bases from J, the gap between germline ends came to 9 bases. CDR1 is MDHEN and CDR2 is SYDVKM in the germline V gene. The CDR3 sequence: CASSPQGSYEQYF. CDR3 bases: TGTGCCAGCAGCCCACAGGGCTCCTACGAGCAGTACTTC. Supplemented by reference TRBV28 and TRBJ2-7, the full variable domain reads DVKVTQSSRYLVKRTGEKVFLECVQDMDHENMFWYRQDPGLGLRLIYFSYDVKMKEKGDIPEGYSVSREKKERFSLILESASTNQTSMYLCASSPQGSYEQYFGPGTRLTVT.

The chain recombines TRBV28 with TRBJ1-1, with 9 bases fitting TRBD1. The CDR3 sequence is 16 residues long. Germline CDR1 reads MDHEN; CDR2 reads SYDVKM. J lost 4 bases, V lost 4 bases, and 10 bases had no gene match. The CDR3 protein is CASSSPGTGLLTEAFF. CDR3 nucleotide sequence: TGTGCCAGCAGTTCCCCCGGGACAGGGCTCCTCACTGAAGCTTTCTTT.

This chain joins TRBV5-4 and TRBJ2-1; 11 positions match TRBD2. Per the germline V gene, CDR1 is SGHNT and CDR2 is YYREEE (reference sequence). V was pared by 3 bases and J by 4 bases, with 6 bases of the junction left unmatched. The CDR3 is 16 amino acids. The CDR3 loop reads CASSSRLAGRYNEQFF. In nucleotides, the CDR3 is TGTGCCAGCAGCTCACGACTAGCGGGGAGATACAATGAGCAGTTCTTC.

Comment on this clone: The same CDR3 arises from other DNA sequences in this sample as well. The rearrangement links TRBV4-1 to TRBJ1-1, with unresolved D. This CDR3 has 13 residues. The germline gives CDR1 MGHRA, CDR2 YSYEKL. Between the trimmed V and J ends, which lost 1 base and 1 base, there was a span of 4 bases. CDR3 sequence (DNA): TGCGCCAGCAGCCAAGGGCAGAACACTGAAGCTTTCTTT. It translates to CASSQGQNTEAFF.

V usage is TRBV2 and J usage is TRBJ1-1, with unresolved D. Germline CDR1 SNHLY, CDR2 FYNNEI. The CDR3 is made up of 14 amino acids. Trimming took off 6 bases at V and 1 base at J, with 12 bases between the two ends. The CDR3 coding sequence is TGTGCCAGCAGGGCGGATCAGAGGAACACTGAAGCTTTCTTT. Translated, it gives CASRADQRNTEAFF.

V is TRBV28 and J is TRBJ2-5, with D maybe TRBD2 (7 bases). Germline lookup yields CDR1 MDHEN and CDR2 SYDVKM. The CDR3 runs to 15 residues. V dropped 6 bases and J dropped 5 bases, with 19 bases sitting between them. The CDR3 protein is CASREGGGSSETQYF. DNA for the CDR3: TGTGCCAGCAGGGAAGGGGGAGGGAGTTCGGAGACCCAGTACTTC.

The CDR3 region is CARVTGTGGRRGNQPQHF. Here the CDR3 DNA reads TGCGCCAGAGTTACCGGGACAGGGGGTAGAAGAGGCAATCAGCCCCAGCATTTT. The J gene is TRBJ1-5, the V gene TRBV10-2, with 11 bases identical to TRBD1. Per germline, CDR1 WSHSY and CDR2 SAAADI. V dropped 9 bases and J dropped 2; count of bases not matched to a gene: 15. CDR3 length equals 18 residues.

V usage is TRBV19 and J usage is TRBJ2-1; 12 nucleotides agree with TRBD2. Germline CDR1 is LNHDA and CDR2 is SQIVND (reference sequence). The CDR3 has 16 residues. V was pared by 5 bases and J by 8 bases, with 10 bases of the junction left unmatched. CDR3 protein: CASSSGGTSGSYEQFF. The CDR3 nucleotides read TGTGCCAGTAGTTCAGGGGGGACTAGCGGGTCGTATGAGCAGTTCTTC.

The chain carries TRBV7-8 and TRBJ1-2; TRBD1 aligns across 7 bases. The CDR3 runs 15 residues. Germline CDR1 and CDR2: SGHVS and FQNEAQ. V was clipped by 4 bases and J by 0 bases; unmatched bases: 5. The CDR3 DNA sequence: TGTGCCAGCAGCTCCTCGGACAGGACTAACTATGGCTACACCTTC. The encoded protein is CASSSSDRTNYGYTF. Combining the CDR3 with reference TRBV7-8 and TRBJ1-2 gives the whole variable domain GAGVSQSPRYKVAKRGQDVALRCDPISGHVSLFWYQQALGQGPEFLTYFQNEAQLDKSGLPSDRFFAERPEGSVSTLKIQRTQQEDSAVYLCASSSSDRTNYGYTFGSGTRLTVV.

The rearrangement uses TRBV7-9 and TRBJ2-7; a possible D gene is TRBD2 (5 bases). The CDR3 runs 14 residues. The V and J ends lost 1 base and 2 bases respectively, with 9 bases between them. The germline gives CDR1 SEHNR, CDR2 FQNEAQ (reference sequence). The CDR3 reads CASSLGGRAYEQYF. CDR3 nucleotide sequence: TGTGCCAGCAGCTTAGGCGGGCGAGCCTACGAGCAGTACTTC.